This TCR beta chain comes out of a study of blood T cell repertoires in COVID-19. Study context: The origin of the acute and convalescent COVID-19 samples was the United States, Italy and Spain. T cells, B-cell-depleted T cells, or PBMCs supplied cDNA or gDNA.

In the original workflow: Reference gene primer amplification gave estimated nucleated cell counts. Generated by immunoSEQ multiplex PCR, the TCRdb table keeps only in-frame clones and is missing some. Clone size and V and J calls were adopted from that table, with D and trimming inferred from the DNA. The sample has approximately 190,000 clones, roughly 87% seen once; the top ten hold around 6.1%. The CDR3 consists of 13 residues. V dropped 1 base and J dropped 0 bases, with 2 bases sitting between them. Germline CDR1 and CDR2: SGHAT and FQNNGV. The receptor was derived from a woman aged 35 to 49 with acute or convalescent COVID-19. Sequencing was done on a sample of peripheral blood. The chain is built from TRBV11-2 and TRBJ2-3, with unresolved D. The chain's CDR3 is CASSLVSTDTQYF. The CDR3 coding sequence is TGTGCCAGCAGCTTAGTAAGCACAGATACGCAGTATTTT.